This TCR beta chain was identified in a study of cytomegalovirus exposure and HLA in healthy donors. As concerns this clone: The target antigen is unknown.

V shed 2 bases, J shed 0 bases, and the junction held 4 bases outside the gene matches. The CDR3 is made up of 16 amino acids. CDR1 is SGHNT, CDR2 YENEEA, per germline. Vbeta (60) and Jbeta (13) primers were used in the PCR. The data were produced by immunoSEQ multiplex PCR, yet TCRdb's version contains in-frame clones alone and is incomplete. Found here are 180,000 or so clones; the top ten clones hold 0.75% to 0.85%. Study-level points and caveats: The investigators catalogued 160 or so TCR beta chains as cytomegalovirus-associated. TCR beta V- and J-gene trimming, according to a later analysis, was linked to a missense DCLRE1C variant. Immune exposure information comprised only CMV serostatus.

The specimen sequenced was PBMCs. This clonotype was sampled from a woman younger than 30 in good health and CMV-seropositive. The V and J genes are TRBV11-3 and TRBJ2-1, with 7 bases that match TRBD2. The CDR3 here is CASSLKWGGSYNEQFF. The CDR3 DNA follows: TGTGCCAGCAGCTTAAAGTGGGGGGGCTCCTACAATGAGCAGTTCTTC.